The T cell receptor beta chain under discussion was sequenced for a study of human T cells and chemical hapten exposure. Germline V gene sequence: CDR1 SEHNR, CDR2 FQNEAQ (reference sequence). V dropped 5 bases and J dropped 8 bases, with 18 bases sitting between them. The CDR3 sequence is 15 residues long. MiXCR, run by TCRdb on the RACE reads, gives a single entry per CDR3 protein. The sample lists around 150,000 distinct CDR3 sequences, 28% occurring once. The time point was: patch test 3, about 24 weeks after DPC sensitization. Treatment meaning: therapeutic diphenylcyclopropenone sensitization with weekly scalp DPC. There are a few counts of this clonotype.

The sequences come from whole blood, collected in connection with sensitization to the hapten diphenylcyclopropenone (DPC). This chain links TRBV7-9 with TRBJ1-4; D might be TRBD1 (5 bases). The TCR sequence derives from a woman aged 18-29 years with alopecia areata. Some clones in this sample may be carry-over from other donors' samples. This CDR3 is CASSPSSGKGEKLFF. The CDR3 nucleotides read TGTGCCAGCAGCCCCTCGTCAGGGAAAGGGGAAAAACTGTTTTTT.